The 8 T cell receptor beta chains given below trace back to one sample, sequenced in a study of CD8+ T cells in alopecia areata. Extraction of RNA preceded its reverse transcription into cDNA, which served as the sequencing template. This table comes from immunoSEQ multiplex PCR, and its TCRdb copy is limited to in-frame clones, with some not included. The table records 30,000 to 40,000 clones, around half of them present only once. CD25+CD127- cells were sorted from CD4+ cells in four or five patients. The sequenced material came from CD4+ Tregs sorted from blood. These receptors all come from a human donor with alopecia areata.

The CDR3: CASGRQGLDEQYF. The CDR3 DNA follows: TGTGCCAGCGGCCGCCAGGGTTTAGACGAGCAGTACTTC. The gene calls are TRBV2 and TRBJ2-7; perhaps TRBD1 as D (5 bases). Trimming stripped 8 bases from V and 5 bases from J, with 16 bases between. Per germline, CDR1 SNHLY and CDR2 FYNNEI. The CDR3 totals 13 residues.

This clone came up a few times. This chain connects TRBV18 to TRBJ2-3; 8 nucleotides line up with TRBD1. Trimming at V came to 5 bases and at J to 3 bases, leaving 7 bases not matched to a gene. Germline V lookup: CDR1 KGHSH, CDR2 LQKENI. The CDR3 contains 15 residues. This chain's CDR3 is CASSDRGLQTDTQYF. Written as DNA, the CDR3 is TGTGCCAGCTCAGACAGGGGCTTACAGACAGATACGCAGTATTTT.

This clone was counted between two and nine times. V is TRBV18 and J is TRBJ2-3; weak D call: TRBD1 (6 bases). Germline V lookup: CDR1 KGHSH, CDR2 LQKENI. The CDR3 is made up of 16 amino acids. Trimming removed 2 bases from V and 4 bases from J, with 16 bases in between. This CDR3 is CASSPTTPRGADTQYF. The CDR3 nucleotides are TGTGCCAGCTCACCAACAACTCCCAGGGGAGCAGATACGCAGTATTTT.

The V and J genes are TRBV4-3 and TRBJ1-6; D is possibly TRBD1 (6 bases). The CDR3 consists of 19 residues. V gave up 0 bases and J gave up 3 bases, with 18 bases separating them. Looked up from germline, CDR1 is LGHNA and CDR2 is YSLEER. As DNA, the CDR3 is TGCGCCAGCAGCCAAGATACCGTAGAAGGGGGGAACTATAATTCACCCCTCCACTTT. Protein product: CASSQDTVEGGNYNSPLHF.

This chain links TRBV27 with TRBJ1-4; D is unresolved. There are 13 residues in the CDR3. Trimming cost V 8 bases and J 6 bases, with 13 bases left between them. The germline V gene has CDR1 MNHEY and CDR2 SMNVEV (reference sequence). The CDR3 spells CASRLRRDEKLFF. DNA of the CDR3: TGTGCCAGCCGCCTACGGCGAGATGAAAAACTGTTTTTT.

The chain employs TRBV7-6 and TRBJ2-7; 9 bases agree with TRBD2. With V trimmed by 1 base and J by 4 bases, 8 bases remained unmatched. The V gene's germline CDR1 is SGHVS and CDR2 FNYEAQ. CDR3 length: 16 amino acids. The CDR3 coding sequence is TGTGCCAGCAGCTTAGGTGTAGCGGGGGCGATATACGAGCAGTACTTC. Its translation: CASSLGVAGAIYEQYF.

The chain employs TRBV5-1 and TRBJ2-7; 9 bases fit TRBD2. Unmatched junction bases numbered 4, after V lost 1 base and J lost 2 bases. The germline V gene encodes CDR1 SGHRS and CDR2 YFSETQ. This CDR3 region has 15 residues. The CDR3, as DNA: TGCGCCAGCAGCTTGCGGCCTAGCGGGACCTACGAGCAGTACTTC. Protein: CASSLRPSGTYEQYF.

This clone was observed once. V and J are TRBV6-5 and TRBJ1-2; unclear D gene. Trimming took 0 bases from V and 3 from J, leaving 5 bases between them. The germline CDR1 and CDR2 sequences are MNHEY and SVGAGI. The CDR3 has 13 amino acids. For the CDR3, the DNA is TGTGCCAGCAGTTACTCTGGTCACTATGGCTACACCTTC. Translating gives CASSYSGHYGYTF.